These T cell receptor beta chains were read from a single sample in a study of CD8 T cells in Susac syndrome. MiXCR, applied by TCRdb to the immunoSEQ multiplex PCR reads, yields one record per CDR3 protein. This table has hundreds of thousands of distinct CDR3 sequences, 70% to 90% appearing once. The specimen was CD8+ T cells from PBMCs. Receptor source: a human donor with multiple sclerosis. CDR3s include the opening cysteine and the closing phenylalanine or tryptophan. The D gene is left open where the match is weak. Clone sizes are given selectively: once, few, many, or a class where the clone is expanded.

V	D	J	size	DNA	CDR3
TRBV7-9	TRBD2	TRBJ2-7	NA	TGTGCCAGCAGCTTAGGAGCTAGCGGGGGTTACGAGCAGTACTTC	CASSLGASGGYEQYF
TRBV20-1	TRBD1	TRBJ2-3	NA	TGCAGTGCTACGGACAGGAGCCTAGATACGCAGTATTTT	CSATDRSLDTQYF
TRBV4-1	TRBD2	TRBJ2-7	few	TGCGCCAGCAGCCCCAACCTAGCGGGGGGCTCCAGCTCCTACGAGCAGTACTTC	CASSPNLAGGSSSYEQYF
TRBV13	TRBD1	TRBJ2-7	NA	TGTGCCAGCAGCCAGGGGAGACAGGGAGTTTACGAGCAGTACTTC	CASSQGRQGVYEQYF
TRBV21-1	NA	TRBJ2-7	few	TGTGCCAGCAGCGTCACCTACGAGCAGTACTTC	CASSVTYEQYF
TRBV15	NA	TRBJ1-5	NA	TGTGCCACCAGCAGAGCCAGGTATCAGCCCCAGCATTTT	CATSRARYQPQHF
TRBV28	NA	TRBJ2-1	NA	TGTGCCAGCAGTCTCACTAGGGAAGGGGCTAATGAGCAGTTCTTC	CASSLTREGANEQFF
TRBV19	NA	TRBJ2-7	NA	TGTGCCAGTAGTACTCTCCCGGGACCCACCTACGAGCAGTGCTTC	CASSTLPGPTYEQCF
TRBV7-6	NA	TRBJ1-5	NA	TGTGCCAGCAGCTTAGCCCGTATAAGGGGGCCCCAGCATTTT	CASSLARIRGPQHF
TRBV19	TRBD2	TRBJ2-1	NA	TGTGCCAGCGTTGGGGGTAGCGGGAGGGCCCTCGGCTCCTACAATGAGCAGTTCTTC	CASVGGSGRALGSYNEQFF
TRBV7-9	TRBD1	TRBJ1-2	NA	TGTGCCAGCAGCGCGGGGACAGGGGCCGGCTACACCTTC	CASSAGTGAGYTF
TRBV7-6	TRBD2	TRBJ2-1	NA	TGTGCCAGCAGCTCGGCTAGCGGGGGTTACAATGAGCAGTTCTTC	CASSSASGGYNEQFF
TRBV9	NA	TRBJ2-3	NA	TGTGCCAGCAGCGTAGAGACTAGGCGTGATACGCAGTATTTT	CASSVETRRDTQYF
TRBV19	NA	TRBJ1-5	NA	TGTGCCAGTAATATAGGGGAAGGTATTCAGCCCCAGCATTTT	CASNIGEGIQPQHF
TRBV19	TRBD2	TRBJ2-7	once	TGTGCCAGTAGTATCCCCGGACTAGCGGGAGTCGAGCAGTACTTC	CASSIPGLAGVEQYF
TRBV2	TRBD1	TRBJ1-6	NA	TGTGCCAGCAGCCAGAATCCGGGACAGACCATTAATTCACCCCTCCACTTT	CASSQNPGQTINSPLHF
TRBV30	NA	TRBJ2-1	NA	TGTGCCTGGAGTGTAGGAGCGTCTGGCGGAGAGCAGTTCTTC	CAWSVGASGGEQFF
TRBV29-1	TRBD2	TRBJ2-1	NA	TGCAGCGTCGCGGGGGGGGCCTACAATGAGCAGTTCTTC	CSVAGGAYNEQFF
TRBV11-2	NA	TRBJ2-1	NA	TGTGCCAGCAGCTTAGTGGAGGGTGAGCAGTTCTTC	CASSLVEGEQFF
TRBV7-8	NA	TRBJ2-3	NA	TGTGCCAGCAGCTTAGTGGGTGGTGCCGGCACAGATACGCAGTATTTT	CASSLVGGAGTDTQYF
TRBV7-9	NA	TRBJ1-1	NA	TGTGCCAGCAGCTCTTTTGTCCGGGGGGACACTGAAGCTTTCTTT	CASSSFVRGDTEAFF
TRBV28	TRBD2	TRBJ2-1	NA	TGTGCCAGCAGCCCCCGGGGGTGGTCACTAGCGGGAACGACTGAGCAGTTCTTC	CASSPRGWSLAGTTEQFF
TRBV9	TRBD2	TRBJ2-3	NA	TGTGCCAGCAGCGTAGATTCCCGGGAGGGGAATACGCAGTATTTT	CASSVDSREGNTQYF
TRBV28	NA	TRBJ1-2	NA	TGTGCCAGCAGCCACCGAGTAGGACGCTATGGCTACACCTTC	CASSHRVGRYGYTF
TRBV15	TRBD2	TRBJ2-5	NA	TGTGCCACCACCACTAGCGGGAGGGCCATGTCTGAGACCCAGTACTTC	CATTTSGRAMSETQYF
TRBV4-1	TRBD1	TRBJ1-1	NA	TGCGCCAGCAGCCAAGGCAATCAGGGGGCGAGGGAAGCTTTCTTT	CASSQGNQGAREAFF
TRBV5-1	NA	TRBJ1-1	NA	TGCGCCAGCAGCTCCGGACAGTATAACACTGAAGCTTTCTTT	CASSSGQYNTEAFF
TRBV6-1	TRBD2	TRBJ2-7	NA	TGTGCCAGCTCCCCCCGTCGGCTAGCGGGAGACGAGCAGTACTTC	CASSPRRLAGDEQYF
TRBV20-1	TRBD2	TRBJ2-1	NA	TGCAGTGCTAGAGATATCGGGGGGTCCTACAATGAGCAGTTCTTC	CSARDIGGSYNEQFF
TRBV7-8	TRBD2	TRBJ2-1	NA	TGTGCCAGCAGCTTCGGAGCGGGGGAGCAGTTCTTC	CASSFGAGEQFF
TRBV25-1	NA	TRBJ1-2	once	TGTGCCAGCAGTGAAAGCATAGGGACTCCTTCGGCGGACGGCTACACCTTC	CASSESIGTPSADGYTF
TRBV5-1	NA	TRBJ2-7	NA	TGCGCCAGCAGCACCCCGACACATACCTACGAGCAGTACTTC	CASSTPTHTYEQYF
TRBV27	TRBD1	TRBJ1-5	NA	TGTGCCAGCAGGCAGGACAGGGTTGGCGGCAATCAGCCCCAGCATTTT	CASRQDRVGGNQPQHF
TRBV7-7	TRBD2	TRBJ2-7	NA	TGTGCTAGCAGCCGGACTAGCGGGAGGGCGGAAGAGCAGTACTTC	CASSRTSGRAEEQYF
TRBV27	NA	TRBJ1-3	NA	TGTGCCAGCAGCCCCGATCAGGAAAACACCATATATTTT	CASSPDQENTIYF
TRBV29-1	NA	TRBJ1-3	NA	TGCAGCGTTGAACACGTAGGGCTGAGCTCTGGAAACACCATATATTTT	CSVEHVGLSSGNTIYF
TRBV6-1	NA	TRBJ2-1	NA	TGTGCCAGCAGTGTGAGACCACAGGTCAGCTCCTACAATGAGCAGTTCTTC	CASSVRPQVSSYNEQFF
TRBV7-9	NA	TRBJ1-1	NA	TGTGCCAGCAGCTTAGAAGCAGGGCGGGGGTCCACTGAAGCTTTCTTT	CASSLEAGRGSTEAFF